These 19 T cell receptor beta chains were sequenced from one sample in a study of T cell responses to AZD1222 COVID-19 vaccine. Clones were read by immunoSEQ multiplex PCR, and TCRdb kept only the in-frame ones, dropping some. This table holds roughly 20,000 clones, roughly 84% found once. The starting material was peripheral blood, obtained 28 days after the second AZD1222 dose. These receptors came from an adult who received the AZD1222 COVID-19 vaccine.

This clone turned up a few times. The genes are TRBV6-4 and TRBJ1-2; possible D gene TRBD1, 5 bases. Germline CDR1 reads MRHNA; CDR2 reads SNTAGT. The CDR3 covers 12 residues. V was clipped by 3 bases and J by 11 bases, with 13 bases between them. The CDR3, as DNA: TGTGCCAGCAGTGAGGGGGGGAAGAGATACACCTTC. Encoded protein: CASSEGGKRYTF.

The chain links TRBV18 to TRBJ2-2; 8 bases map to TRBD2. J was trimmed by 5 bases and V by 1 base; bases with no gene match: 6. This CDR3 spans 16 amino acids. Germline CDR1 reads KGHSH; CDR2 reads LQKENI. The CDR3 reads CASSPRTSSETGELFF. In DNA form, the CDR3 reads TGTGCCAGCTCACCACGGACTAGCTCAGAGACCGGGGAGCTGTTTTTT.

This clone was recorded once. The V and J genes are TRBV4-1 and TRBJ2-7; possible D gene TRBD1, 6 bases. The CDR3 sequence is 15 residues long. Germline CDR1 reads MGHRA; CDR2 reads YSYEKL. Trimming cost V 5 bases and J 2 bases, with 16 bases left between them. This CDR3 reads CASSTARQVTYEQYF. CDR3 nucleotide sequence: TGCGCCAGCAGCACCGCCCGACAGGTAACCTACGAGCAGTACTTC.

This sequence joins TRBV7-2 and TRBJ2-5; D gene uncertain. Germline values: CDR1 SGHTA, CDR2 FQGNSA. This CDR3 has 14 residues. V lost 1 base to trimming and J lost 2 bases, with 8 bases between them. DNA for the CDR3: TGTGCCAGCAGCTTAGGGTCAGTACAAGAGACCCAGTACTTC. This codes for CASSLGSVQETQYF.

This chain links TRBV27 with TRBJ2-2; no reliable D call. V lost 2 bases to trimming and J lost 6 bases, with 10 bases between them. Germline lookup yields CDR1 MNHEY and CDR2 SMNVEV (reference sequence). This CDR3 has 14 amino acids. The CDR3 DNA reads as TGTGCCAGCAGTTTAGTAACCCGGTCCGGGGAGCTGTTTTTT. As protein: CASSLVTRSGELFF.

J is TRBJ1-1 and V is TRBV6-6; D not resolved. Between the trimmed V and J ends, which lost 5 bases and 1 base, there was a span of 8 bases. This CDR3 contains 13 residues. CDR1 and CDR2 (germline): MNHNY, SVGAGI (reference sequence). The CDR3 protein is CASSVVPNTEAFF. The DNA for the CDR3 is TGTGCCAGCAGTGTGGTTCCGAACACTGAAGCTTTCTTT.

This clone is a singleton in its sample. The chain employs TRBV29-1 and TRBJ2-5; tentatively, D is TRBD2 (5 bases). The CDR3 loop spans 16 amino acids. Between the trimmed V and J ends, which lost 5 bases and 4 bases, there was a span of 23 bases. From germline, CDR1 is SQVTM and CDR2 ANQGSEA. The CDR3 sequence is CSVLLGSGITGETQYF. The CDR3 DNA follows: TGCAGCGTTCTGTTGGGTTCGGGAATCACGGGAGAGACCCAGTACTTC.

The V call is TRBV6-5, the J call TRBJ1-5; D perhaps matches TRBD1 (5 bases). The V end lost 0 bases, the J end lost 1 base, and 7 bases lay between the germline ends. Germline V lookup: CDR1 MNHEY, CDR2 SVGAGI. This CDR3 is built from 15 residues. CDR3 coding DNA: TGTGCCAGCAGTTACTCTCGGGACAGCAATCAGCCCCAGCATTTT. Protein: CASSYSRDSNQPQHF.

V usage is TRBV5-1 and J usage is TRBJ2-7; weak D call: TRBD1 (5 bases). The CDR3 spans 13 residues. CDR1 is SGHRS and CDR2 is YFSETQ in the germline V gene. V was clipped by 1 base and J by 1 base, with 6 bases between them. In DNA, the CDR3 is TGCGCCAGCAGCTTGCAGGGTTCCTACGAGCAGTACTTC. Residues: CASSLQGSYEQYF. Drawing the rest from reference TRBV5-1 and TRBJ2-7, the complete variable domain is KAGVTQTPRYLIKTRGQQVTLSCSPISGHRSVSWYQQTPGQGLQFLFEYFSETQRNKGNFPGRFSGRQFSNSRSEMNVSTLELGDSALYLCASSLQGSYEQYFGPGTRLTVT.

The V and J genes are TRBV15 and TRBJ1-2, with D perhaps TRBD1 (6 bases). V lost 2 bases and J 6 bases, leaving 7 bases between the germline ends. Germline-derived CDR1 and CDR2 are LNHNV and YYDKDF (reference sequence). The CDR3 spans 12 residues. CDR3 protein: CATSRTGNGYTF. The DNA of the CDR3 is TGTGCCACCAGCAGAACAGGGAATGGCTACACCTTC.

J is TRBJ2-3 and V is TRBV7-3; 10 nucleotides agree with TRBD2. Germline V gives CDR1 SGHTA, CDR2 FQGTGA. This CDR3 has 15 amino acids. V gave up 5 bases and J gave up 3 bases; unmatched junction bases: 5. This CDR3 reads CASSLSSGRTDTQYF. The CDR3 DNA is TGTGCCAGCAGCCTCTCTAGCGGGAGAACAGATACGCAGTATTTT. The full variable domain, rest sourced from reference TRBV7-3 and TRBJ2-3, is GAGVSQTPSNKVTEKGKYVELRCDPISGHTALYWYRQSLGQGPEFLIYFQGTGAADDSGLPNDRFFAVRPEGSVSTLKIQRTERGDSAVYLCASSLSSGRTDTQYFGPGTRLTVL.

This chain connects TRBV5-1 to TRBJ2-5; 7 bases match TRBD2. Trimming took 2 bases from V and 0 from J; bases not matched to a gene: 4. Germline V gives CDR1 SGHRS, CDR2 YFSETQ. The CDR3 length is 15 residues. CDR3 region: CASSFDSGYQETQYF. The DNA for the CDR3 is TGCGCCAGCAGCTTTGATAGCGGGTACCAAGAGACCCAGTACTTC.

This chain links TRBV3-1 (or the pseudogene TRBV3-2) with TRBJ2-3, with 12 bases lining up with TRBD2. The J segment lost 1 base and the V segment lost 8 bases, leaving 10 bases of the junction unmatched. Germline V gene data show CDR1 as LGHDT and CDR2 as YNNKEL (reference sequence). The length of the CDR3 is 17 residues. CDR3 in amino acids: CASRLAGGPAGTDTQYF. CDR3 in DNA: TGTGCCAGCCGTCTAGCGGGAGGGCCTGCGGGCACAGATACGCAGTATTTT.

The V gene is TRBV30, the J gene TRBJ2-7, with a weak D call TRBD2 (6 bases). From germline, CDR1 is GTSNPN and CDR2 SVGIG (reference sequence). V gave up 1 base and J gave up 0 bases, with 10 bases separating them. This CDR3 comprises 14 residues. CDR3 nucleotides: TGTGCCTGGAGTGATGGGGGGAGCTCCTACGAGCAGTACTTC. It is translated as CAWSDGGSSYEQYF.

The rearrangement uses TRBV19 and TRBJ1-1; no firm D call. Germline CDR1 LNHDA, CDR2 SQIVND (reference sequence). The CDR3 contains 14 residues. Trimming stripped 6 bases from V and 1 base from J, with 12 bases between. The CDR3 nucleotides are TGTGCCAGTAGCCTAACACAGCAGAACACTGAAGCTTTCTTT. The encoded protein is CASSLTQQNTEAFF.

The chain has TRBV19 and TRBJ1-3, with D possibly matching TRBD1 (5 bases). CDR1 is LNHDA and CDR2 is SQIVND in the germline V gene (reference sequence). Trimming cost V 8 bases and J 2 bases, with 10 bases left between them. The CDR3 is 13 amino acids. The CDR3 DNA sequence: TGTGCCAGTGCGGGGCAGGCTGGAAACACCATATATTTT. Its translation: CASAGQAGNTIYF.

The CDR3 sequence: CASSEQGAGSGNTIYF. The CDR3, as DNA: TGTGCCAGCAGCGAGCAGGGGGCCGGCTCTGGAAACACCATATATTTT. The chain joins TRBV7-2 to TRBJ1-3; 8 nucleotides align to TRBD1. This CDR3 has 16 amino acids. Germline assignment: CDR1 SGHTA and CDR2 FQGNSA. The J segment lost 0 bases and the V segment lost 5 bases, leaving 6 bases of the junction unmatched. Complete variable domain (other parts from reference TRBV7-2 and TRBJ1-3): GAGVSQSPSNKVTEKGKDVELRCDPISGHTALYWYRQSLGQGLEFLIYFQGNSAPDKSGLPSDRFSAERTGGSVSTLTIQRTQQEDSAVYLCASSEQGAGSGNTIYFGEGSWLTVV.

The chain has TRBV10-2 and TRBJ2-7; 11 nucleotides align to TRBD2. The CDR3 runs to 14 residues. Germline V CDR1 and CDR2: WSHSY, SAAADI. Unmatched junction bases numbered 1, after V lost 3 bases and J lost 3 bases. The CDR3 DNA reads TGCGCCAGCAGTGAAACTAGCGGGAGCTACGAGCAGTACTTC. This translates into CASSETSGSYEQYF.

This chain joins TRBV11-3 and TRBJ2-7; no definite D call. V lost 1 base and J lost 3, with 7 bases in between. The germline gives CDR1 SGHNT, CDR2 YENEEA. The CDR3 contains 13 residues. CDR3 DNA sequence: TGTGCCAGCAGCTTAGCGGAAGTCTACGAGCAGTACTTC. This gives the protein CASSLAEVYEQYF.